This record concerns one T cell receptor (beta chain) sequence. The germline V gene encodes CDR1 MNHEY and CDR2 SMNVEV (reference sequence). After removal of 2 bases from V and 0 bases from J, the junction contained 1 base not matched to a gene. The CDR3 runs 15 residues. The data derive from a study of CD8+ T cells in alopecia areata. Investigators isolated RNA and reverse transcribed it into cDNA to act as the sequencing template. Clones were read by immunoSEQ multiplex PCR, and TCRdb kept only the in-frame ones, dropping some. The repertoire holds 110,000 to 150,000 clones, with roughly 86% as singletons. Indicated treatment: oral pan-JAK inhibitor, 5-10 mg twice daily.

The receptor was isolated from a human donor with alopecia areata. The chain couples TRBV27 to TRBJ2-7; 10 bases line up with TRBD2. Material: CD8+ T cells sorted from blood, obtained at week 4, from a patient treated with tofacitinib. The CDR3 nucleotides read TGTGCCAGCAGTTTACTAGCGGGGGTCTCCTACGAGCAGTACTTC. This encodes CASSLLAGVSYEQYF.